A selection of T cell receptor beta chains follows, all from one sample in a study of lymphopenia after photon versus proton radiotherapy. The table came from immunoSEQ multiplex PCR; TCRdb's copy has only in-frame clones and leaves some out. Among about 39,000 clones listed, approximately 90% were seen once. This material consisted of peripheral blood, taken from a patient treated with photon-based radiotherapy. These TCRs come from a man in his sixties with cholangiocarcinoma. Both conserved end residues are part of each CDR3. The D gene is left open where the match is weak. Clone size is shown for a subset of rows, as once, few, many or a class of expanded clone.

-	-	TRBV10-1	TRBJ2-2	CASSETAGTGELFF	TGCGCCAGCAGTGAGACAGCCGGCACCGGGGAGCTGTTTTTT
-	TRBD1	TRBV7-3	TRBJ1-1	CASSLVQQGAAEAFF	TGTGCCAGCAGCTTAGTACAACAGGGGGCCGCTGAAGCTTTCTTT
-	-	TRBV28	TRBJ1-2	CASSKIGGSLNYGYTF	TGTGCCAGCAGCAAGATAGGGGGTTCCCTTAACTATGGCTACACCTTC
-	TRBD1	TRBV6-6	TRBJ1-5	CAIDDRVGVFPQHF	TGTGCCATCGACGACAGGGTGGGTGTTTTCCCCCAGCATTTT
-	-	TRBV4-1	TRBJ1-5	CASSQVNRVRRNQPQHF	TGCGCCAGCAGCCAGGTTAACAGGGTGAGAAGGAATCAGCCCCAGCATTTT
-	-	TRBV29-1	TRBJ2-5	CSVVLQGSLLTETQYF	TGCAGCGTTGTGCTCCAGGGGTCCCTCCTTACGGAGACCCAGTACTTC
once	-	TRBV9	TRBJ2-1	CASSVRPDNEQFF	TGTGCCAGCAGCGTAAGGCCAGACAATGAGCAGTTCTTC
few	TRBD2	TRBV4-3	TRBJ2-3	CASSQDQRGGKDTQYF	TGCGCCAGCAGCCAAGATCAGCGGGGGGGCAAAGATACGCAGTATTTT
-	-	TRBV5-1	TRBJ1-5	CASSLGGLGDQPQHF	TGCGCCAGCAGCCTCGGCGGTCTTGGGGATCAGCCCCAGCATTTT
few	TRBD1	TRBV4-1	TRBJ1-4	CASSHGGQGIRLNEKLFF	TGCGCCAGCAGCCACGGGGGACAGGGGATCCGCTTGAATGAAAAACTGTTTTTT